Below are 6 T cell receptor beta chains sequenced from a single sample in a study of CD8 T cells in ankylosing spondylitis. TCRdb fed the 5' RACE reads into MiXCR, producing one record per CDR3 protein. The sample lists some 840,000 distinct CDR3 sequences; around 11% were seen once. General observations from the study: Characteristic, it appeared, of ankylosing spondylitis blood was a TCR beta motif of eight or nine highly homologous variants.

The antigens these receptors bind are not known. Sequenced input: blood, either unsorted or a sorted T cell fraction (not recorded which). The receptor source for this set is a male donor with ankylosing spondylitis.

Concerning this clonotype itself: At one of its ends the junction is not consistent with the germline gene, which may arise from a read error. The chain couples TRBV6-2 or TRBV6-3 to TRBJ2-7, with D unclear. The CDR3 totals 14 residues. Germline V CDR1 and CDR2: MNHEY, SVGEGT. The CDR3 DNA reads as TGTGCCAGCAGTTACTTTCTTCGGCCCGAGGTAAAGAACTTC. Protein sequence: CASSYFLRPEVKNF.

Written as DNA, the CDR3 is TGTGCCAGCAGTTTCGGACCGAGAGAGCGGCGCACAGATACGCAGTATTTT. Its protein product is CASSFGPRERRTDTQYF. This sequence joins TRBV27 and TRBJ2-3; perhaps TRBD2 as D (5 bases). Trimming cost V 3 bases and J 1 base, with 17 bases left between them. The CDR3 is 17 residues long. Germline V gene data show CDR1 as MNHEY and CDR2 as SMNVEV (reference sequence).

This chain links TRBV7-3 with TRBJ2-5, with D perhaps matching TRBD2 (5 bases). This CDR3 is 16 amino acids long. CDR1 SGHTA and CDR2 FQGTGA come from the germline V gene. Trimming removed 1 base from V and 2 bases from J, with 14 bases in between. In DNA form, the CDR3 reads TGTGCCAGCAGCTTAATTCCAGGAGGAGGACAAGAGACCCAGTACTTC. It is translated as CASSLIPGGGQETQYF.

The table lists this clonotype with many counts. The CDR3 sequence: CSVSGMGAYEQYF. As DNA, the CDR3 is TGCAGCGTTTCCGGAATGGGCGCCTACGAGCAGTACTTC. The chain links TRBV29-1 to TRBJ2-7; D call uncertain. The CDR3 extends over 13 amino acids. Trimming stripped 5 bases from V and 2 bases from J, with 13 bases between. Germline CDR1 reads SQVTM; CDR2 reads ANQGSEA.

Ten or more counts support this clonotype. The chain couples TRBV11-2 to TRBJ2-3; D is unresolved. Germline V gives CDR1 SGHAT, CDR2 FQNNGV. V lost 5 bases and J 6 bases, leaving 12 bases between the germline ends. The CDR3 totals 13 residues. The chain's CDR3 is CASSPIHRDTQYF. CDR3 DNA sequence: TGTGCCAGCAGCCCCATCCACCGCGATACGCAGTATTTT.

This chain connects TRBV5-5 to TRBJ1-4; D unresolved. The CDR3 spans 12 residues. The V end was cut by 0 bases, the J end by 7 bases, with 4 bases between. Looked up from germline, CDR1 is SGHKS and CDR2 is YYEKEE (reference sequence). CDR3 protein: CASSLVAEKLFF. In DNA form, the CDR3 reads TGTGCCAGCAGCTTGGTTGCTGAAAAACTGTTTTTT.